The clone carrying this TCR beta chain has just a few counts. This sample was taken from a study of cytomegalovirus exposure and HLA in healthy donors. Germline-derived CDR1 and CDR2 are SGDLS and YYNGEE. V was trimmed by 5 bases and J by 1 base, leaving 17 bases between them. This CDR3 has 16 amino acids. With 60 Vbeta and 13 Jbeta primers, the PCR was carried out. Repertoires were generated with immunoSEQ multiplex PCR, while TCRdb's copy carries only in-frame clones and drops some. The data show roughly 120,000 clones, 76% seen once. The chain couples TRBV9 to TRBJ2-3; maybe TRBD2 (6 bases). The sequence was collected from a man aged 50-60 years in good health and CMV-seronegative. Sequences were obtained from PBMCs. In DNA, the CDR3 is TGTGCCAGCAGACGAGGGGTGGGCGGGGGCACAGATACGCAGTATTTT. It yields the protein CASRRGVGGGTDTQYF. Full variable domain (rest looked up from reference TRBV9 and TRBJ2-3): DSGVTQTPKHLITATGQRVTLRCSPRSGDLSVYWYQQSLDQGLQFLIQYYNGEERAKGNILERFSAQQFPDLHSELNLSSLELGDSALYFCASRRGVGGGTDTQYFGPGTRLTVL.